This TCR beta chain appears in the sequencing data of a study of blood T cell repertoires in COVID-19. Study-level background: T cells, B-cell-depleted T cells, or PBMCs supplied cDNA or gDNA.

Authors' methods: Nucleated cell number was recorded as an estimate derived from reference gene primer amplification. TCRdb keeps only in-frame clones here, not all; method: immunoSEQ multiplex PCR. D and trimming come from the DNA, and the V and J calls and clone size come from that table. Of more than 300,000 clones listed, 88% are singletons. This clone came up once. Germline CDR1 MNHNS, CDR2 SASEGT. CDR3 length equals 19 residues. The germline V and J ends were trimmed by 2 bases and 2 bases, with 22 bases remaining between them. The sequencing sample was made of PBMCs or T cells enriched from blood (not recorded which). The sequence was obtained from a woman aged 18-30 years who had recovered from COVID-19. The chain has TRBV6-1 and TRBJ2-4, with a tentative D call TRBD2 (5 bases). The DNA for the CDR3 is TGTGCCAGCAGTGAAATCGCCGCGGAGGCCACTCCTACCAAAAACATTCAGTACTTC. This encodes CASSEIAAEATPTKNIQYF.